These T cell receptor beta chains were read from a single sample in a study of cytomegalovirus exposure and HLA in healthy donors. Libraries were prepared by immunoSEQ multiplex PCR; TCRdb keeps only in-frame clonotypes and omits some of them. The data hold under 200,000 clones, with approximately 73% observed a single time. Sequencing was performed on PBMCs. The origin of the receptors is a woman between 18 and 29 years old in good health and CMV-seropositive. Both conserved end residues are part of each CDR3. A D gene is named only where the DNA matches it firmly. For some rows the clone size is stated as once, few or many, or as a class when expanded; others skip it.

clone size,J gene,CDR3 length,D gene,V gene,CDR3 DNA,CDR3 protein
-,TRBJ1-1,17,TRBD1,TRBV27,TGTGCCAGCAGTACCTCCCCGAACAGGGGCAGGAACACTGAAGCTTTCTTT,CASSTSPNRGRNTEAFF
-,TRBJ2-3,16,TRBD1,TRBV9,TGTGCCAGCAGCGTACAGCTCGGACAGGGGGCAGATACGCAGTATTTT,CASSVQLGQGADTQYF
few,TRBJ2-1,15,TRBD2,TRBV9,TGTGCCAGCAGCGCAAGCCTAGCGGGGAACAATGAGCAGTTCTTC,CASSASLAGNNEQFF
-,TRBJ2-7,16,-,TRBV30,TGTGCCTGGAGTGTAACCCGAGCAGGGGATTGGAACGAGCAGTACTTC,CAWSVTRAGDWNEQYF
-,TRBJ1-5,13,TRBD1,TRBV7-6,TGTGCCAGCAGCCCCGACAGGGTACAGCCCCAGCATTTT,CASSPDRVQPQHF
-,TRBJ1-1,14,-,TRBV7-2,TGTGCCAGCAGCTTATCCCTTATGAACACTGAAGCTTTCTTT,CASSLSLMNTEAFF
-,TRBJ2-7,16,TRBD2,TRBV6-6,TGTGCCAGCAGTTACTCGCATAGCGGGGTCTCCTACGAGCAGTACTTC,CASSYSHSGVSYEQYF
-,TRBJ2-7,16,TRBD1,TRBV4-2,TGTGCCAGCAGCCAAGCCCGGGACAGGCCCTCCTACGAGCAGTACTTC,CASSQARDRPSYEQYF
-,TRBJ1-2,11,-,TRBV28,TGTGCCAGCAGCAGGGCGGATGGCTACACCTTC,CASSRADGYTF
-,TRBJ2-1,12,TRBD2,TRBV2,TGTGCCAGCAGCGGGGGGGGAAATGAGCAGTTCTTC,CASSGGGNEQFF
-,TRBJ1-6,17,-,TRBV7-2,TGTGCCAGCAGCTTAGCGCCCCCCAGGGCCAGTAATTCACCCCTCCACTTT,CASSLAPPRASNSPLHF
-,TRBJ2-7,15,-,TRBV13,TGTGCCAGCAGCTCTCTAATCAGGAACTCCTACGAGCAGTACTTC,CASSSLIRNSYEQYF
-,TRBJ2-5,14,-,TRBV2,TGTGCCAGCAGTGACCCTAGCGTCCAAGAGACCCAGTACTTC,CASSDPSVQETQYF
large,TRBJ2-7,14,-,TRBV30,TGTGCCTGGATTAGCGGGACAGGGTCCTACGAGCAGTACTTC,CAWISGTGSYEQYF
-,TRBJ1-1,15,TRBD1,TRBV7-9,TGTGCCAGCAGCTTAGACTGGGACAGGGGGACTGAAGCTTTCTTT,CASSLDWDRGTEAFF
-,TRBJ2-1,12,-,TRBV18,TGTGCCAGCTCCCCCCAGGGAAGTGAGCAGTTCTTC,CASSPQGSEQFF
few,TRBJ2-7,18,TRBD1,TRBV4-3,TGCGCCAGCAGCCAAGAAACCCCGACAGGGGAAGGGTCCTACGAGCAGTACTTC,CASSQETPTGEGSYEQYF
-,TRBJ2-3,16,TRBD2,TRBV11-3,TGTGCCAGCAGCTCCCGACTAGCCGACGGCACAGATACGCAGTATTTT,CASSSRLADGTDTQYF
-,TRBJ2-2,12,-,TRBV10-3,TGTGCCATCAGTGAGGTTAGCGGGGAGCTGTTTTTT,CAISEVSGELFF
few,TRBJ1-1,14,-,TRBV4-3,TGCGCCAGCAGCCAAATGGCAGGTTTCACTGAAGCTTTCTTT,CASSQMAGFTEAFF
once,TRBJ1-1,13,-,TRBV21-1,TGTGCCAGCAGACAAAGGGGCGCGGCTGAAGCTTTCTTT,CASRQRGAAEAFF
-,TRBJ2-5,15,TRBD1,TRBV7-7,TGTGCTAGCACCTCCGGGACAGGAGCCCAAGAGACCCAGTACTTC,CASTSGTGAQETQYF
-,TRBJ1-1,14,-,TRBV7-2,TGTGCCAGCAGCCCCGGGCGGGGACACACTGAAGCTTTCTTT,CASSPGRGHTEAFF
-,TRBJ2-6,20,TRBD2,TRBV7-6,TGTGCCAGCAGCTTACTCGGCCACGGGGGGGCCCCCTCTGGGGCCAACGTCCTGACTTTC,CASSLLGHGGAPSGANVLTF
-,TRBJ1-5,17,-,TRBV4-2,TGTGCCAGCAGCCAAGCCGGGGGGATTTATAGCAATCAGCCCCAGCATTTT,CASSQAGGIYSNQPQHF
-,TRBJ2-2,14,TRBD2,TRBV28,TGTGCCAGCAGGACTAGCGGAGTTACCGGGGAGCTGTTTTTT,CASRTSGVTGELFF
once,TRBJ1-5,12,-,TRBV27,TGTGCCAGCAGTCCCTCGGGTCAGCCCCAGCATTTT,CASSPSGQPQHF
-,TRBJ2-1,16,-,TRBV7-9,TGTGCCAGCAGACCGACCGGGATAACACCCTACAATGAGCAGTTCTTC,CASRPTGITPYNEQFF
once,TRBJ2-1,15,TRBD2,TRBV5-8,TGTGCCAGCATCTTAGCGGGGCTAACCAACAATGAGCAGTTCTTC,CASILAGLTNNEQFF
-,TRBJ1-1,13,-,TRBV27,TGTGCCAGCAGTTTTGCGGAAAACACTGAAGCTTTCTTT,CASSFAENTEAFF
few,TRBJ1-6,14,TRBD1,TRBV5-4,TGTGCCAGCAGCACCGGGACAGATAATTCACCCCTCCACTTT,CASSTGTDNSPLHF